In this sample, the clone carrying this T cell receptor (beta chain) turned up many times. Germline-derived CDR1 and CDR2 are MNHEY and SVGEGT. V was pared by 3 bases and J by 5 bases, with 12 bases of the junction left unmatched. The CDR3 extends over 16 amino acids. Certain patients were not enrolled. These were patients with other autoimmune diseases, uncontrolled infections, pregnancy or lactation. The data derive from a study of Graves' ophthalmopathy and Graves' hyperthyroidism. TCR beta CDR3 amplification used RNA transcripts. The workflow started with a first-round RT-PCR run with HTBI primers and then moved on to a second-round multiplex PCR. Using its own MiXCR run on the multiplex PCR reads, TCRdb lists one record per CDR3 protein. The table has 360,000 or so distinct CDR3 sequences, approximately 20% seen once.

The material sequenced was peripheral blood. The gene calls are TRBV6-2 or TRBV6-3 and TRBJ2-7; TRBD1 agrees at 8 bases. This sequence originates from a woman between 18 and 29 years old with Graves' ophthalmopathy. CDR3 sequence (DNA): TGTGCCAGCAGTTATGAGCGGACAGGGCGGTACCACGAGCAGTACTTC. It encodes CASSYERTGRYHEQYF.